This T cell receptor beta chain appears in the sequencing data of a study of cytomegalovirus exposure and HLA in healthy donors. Points from the study as a whole: Trimming of TCR beta V- and J-genes showed a link, identified in a later analysis, to a missense DCLRE1C variant.

Turning to this clone: The antigen remains undetermined.

Germline CDR1 and CDR2: MNHNS and SASEGT. Deletions cut 4 bases from V and 5 bases from J, with 17 bases between. The CDR3 contains 16 residues. The PCR was carried out with 60 Vbeta primers and 13 Jbeta primers. Some clones are missing from TCRdb's copy, which holds only in-frame ones; the method was immunoSEQ multiplex PCR. The repertoire has 180,000 or so clones, roughly a tenth of them found once; the top ten carry approximately 1.3%. This clonotype originated in a woman younger than 45 in good health and CMV-seropositive. Sequencing used PBMCs. The J gene is TRBJ2-2, the V gene TRBV6-1; a possible D gene is TRBD2 (5 bases). As DNA, the CDR3 is TGTGCCAGCAGTGGGGGATGGGTAGCGAGTACCGGGGAGCTGTTTTTT. It yields the protein CASSGGWVASTGELFF.